The 8 T cell receptor beta chains listed next were all sequenced from one sample in a study of T cells in localized non-small cell lung cancer. Method: immunoSEQ multiplex PCR; TCRdb's copy keeps in-frame clones and lacks some. The data hold tens of thousands of clones, with roughly four fifths observed a single time. The sample consisted of peripheral blood, taken before any cancer treatment. The origin of the receptors is an older female donor with stage II squamous cell lung carcinoma.

The chain employs TRBV27 and TRBJ2-3, with a possible D match to TRBD2 (7 bases). The CDR3 totals 16 residues. The V end was cut by 2 bases, the J end by 2 bases, with 14 bases between. Germline assignment: CDR1 MNHEY and CDR2 SMNVEV (reference sequence). DNA for the CDR3: TGTGCCAGCAGTTTAAGGGGGGGGGCATCCACAGATACGCAGTATTTT. Residues: CASSLRGGASTDTQYF.

V usage is TRBV7-6 and J usage is TRBJ1-1; 8 bases match TRBD1. The CDR3 spans 16 residues. The V segment lost 5 bases and the J segment 0 bases; nucleotides outside the gene matches: 8. The germline CDR1 and CDR2 sequences are SGHVS and FNYEAQ. The chain's CDR3 is CASSPRTGRMNTEAFF. In nucleotides, the CDR3 is TGTGCCAGCAGCCCCAGGACAGGGAGGATGAACACTGAAGCTTTCTTT. Based on the CDR3 plus reference TRBV7-6 and TRBJ1-1, the full variable domain is GAGVSQSPRYKVTKRGQDVALRCDPISGHVSLYWYRQALGQGPEFLTYFNYEAQQDKSGLPNDRFSAERPEGSISTLTIQRTEQRDSAMYRCASSPRTGRMNTEAFFGQGTRLTVV.

The rearrangement joins TRBV30 to TRBJ1-2; no reliable D call. The CDR3 is made up of 11 amino acids. V lost 4 bases and J lost 4, with 7 bases in between. Germline loops: CDR1 GTSNPN, CDR2 SVGIG (reference sequence). CDR3 residues: CAWKPGYGYTF. The CDR3 nucleotides are TGTGCCTGGAAGCCGGGCTATGGCTACACCTTC.

The chain is built from TRBV7-3 and TRBJ2-3; 7 bases match TRBD2. Germline values: CDR1 SGHTA, CDR2 FQGTGA. J was trimmed by 2 bases and V by 4 bases; bases with no gene match: 6. The CDR3 spans 15 residues. CDR3 protein: CASSSAGYATDTQYF. The CDR3 coding sequence is TGTGCCAGCAGCTCAGCGGGGTACGCCACAGATACGCAGTATTTT.

This clone was detected a few times. The chain is built from TRBV19 and TRBJ1-6, with D possibly being TRBD1 (5 bases). The V end was cut by 3 bases, the J end by 7 bases, with 7 bases between. Germline V gene data show CDR1 as LNHDA and CDR2 as SQIVND (reference sequence). CDR3 length: 13 amino acids. CDR3 in DNA: TGTGCCAGTAGTATCCAGGGAAATTCACCCCTCCACTTT. Residues: CASSIQGNSPLHF.

This chain connects TRBV5-1 to TRBJ2-5; D remains ambiguous. Looked up from germline, CDR1 is SGHRS and CDR2 is YFSETQ. V was clipped by 1 base and J by 2 bases, with 6 bases between them. CDR3 length: 13 residues. CDR3 in amino acids: CASSLPGQETQYF. CDR3 sequence (DNA): TGCGCCAGCAGCTTGCCCGGGCAAGAGACCCAGTACTTC.

This sequence joins TRBV4-1 and TRBJ2-7, with 12 bases that match TRBD2. CDR3 length equals 17 residues. Germline assignment: CDR1 MGHRA and CDR2 YSYEKL. J gave up 2 bases and V 4 bases, and 9 bases lay outside the gene matches. The DNA for the CDR3 is TGCGCCAGCAGCCTGACTAGCGGGGGTGGTGCGCCCTACGAGCAGTACTTC. Its protein is CASSLTSGGGAPYEQYF.

The J gene is TRBJ2-5, the V gene TRBV5-5, with a weak D call TRBD1 (6 bases). V lost 2 bases, J lost 2 bases, and 13 bases lay in between. Germline assignment: CDR1 SGHKS and CDR2 YYEKEE (reference sequence). CDR3 length: 15 residues. DNA for the CDR3: TGTGCCAGCAGCTTAGGGGACACCGCACAAGAGACCCAGTACTTC. It specifies CASSLGDTAQETQYF.